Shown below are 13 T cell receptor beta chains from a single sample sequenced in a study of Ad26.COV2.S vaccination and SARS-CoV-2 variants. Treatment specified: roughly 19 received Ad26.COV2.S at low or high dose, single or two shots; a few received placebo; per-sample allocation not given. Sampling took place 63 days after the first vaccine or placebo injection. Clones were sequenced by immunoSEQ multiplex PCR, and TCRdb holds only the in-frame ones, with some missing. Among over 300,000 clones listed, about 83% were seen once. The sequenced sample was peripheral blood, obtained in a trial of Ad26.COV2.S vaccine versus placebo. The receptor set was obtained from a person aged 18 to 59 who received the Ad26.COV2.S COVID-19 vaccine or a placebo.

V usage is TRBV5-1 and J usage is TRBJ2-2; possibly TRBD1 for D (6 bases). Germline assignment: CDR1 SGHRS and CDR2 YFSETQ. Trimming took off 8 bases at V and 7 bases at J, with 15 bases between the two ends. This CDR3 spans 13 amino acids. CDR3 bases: TGCGCCAGTTTACCAGGGGAAAACGGGGAGCTGTTTTTT. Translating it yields CASLPGENGELFF.

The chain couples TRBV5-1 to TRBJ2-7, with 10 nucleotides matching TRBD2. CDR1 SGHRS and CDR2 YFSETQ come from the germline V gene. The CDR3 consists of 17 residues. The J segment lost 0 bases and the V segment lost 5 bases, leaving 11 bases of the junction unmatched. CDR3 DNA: TGCGCCAGCAGTTCCCACGGACTAGCGGAGACCTCCTACGAGCAGTACTTC. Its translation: CASSSHGLAETSYEQYF.

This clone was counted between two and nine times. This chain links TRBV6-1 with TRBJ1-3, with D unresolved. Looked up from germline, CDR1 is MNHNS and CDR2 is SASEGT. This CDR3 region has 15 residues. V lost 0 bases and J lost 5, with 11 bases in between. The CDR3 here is CASSEARRVRNTIYF. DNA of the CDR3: TGTGCCAGCAGTGAAGCGCGTCGGGTCAGAAACACCATATATTTT.

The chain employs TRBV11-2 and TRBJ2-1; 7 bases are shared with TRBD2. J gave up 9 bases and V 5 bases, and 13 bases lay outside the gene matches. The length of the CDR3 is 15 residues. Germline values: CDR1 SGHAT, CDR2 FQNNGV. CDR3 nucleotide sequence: TGTGCCAGCAGCCTCCCCTTGGGGGGGGGAGGTGAGCAGTTCTTC. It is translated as CASSLPLGGGGEQFF.

The chain's CDR3 is CASSLWSGSGDEQYF. CDR3 nucleotide sequence: TGTGCCAGCAGCTTGTGGTCAGGGAGTGGGGACGAGCAGTACTTC. V and J are TRBV5-6 and TRBJ2-7; D might be TRBD1 or TRBD2, each matching 5 bases. Germline-derived CDR1 and CDR2 are SGHDT and YYEEEE. This CDR3 has 15 residues. V was pared by 1 base and J by 5 bases, with 16 bases between.

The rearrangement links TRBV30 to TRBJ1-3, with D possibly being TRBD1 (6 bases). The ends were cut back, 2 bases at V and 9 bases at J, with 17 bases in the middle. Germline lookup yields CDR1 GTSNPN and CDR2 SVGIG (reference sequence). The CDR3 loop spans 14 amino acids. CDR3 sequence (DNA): TGTGCCTGGAGTCTCGAGGGGGAAGGAGGCACCATATATTTT. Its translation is CAWSLEGEGGTIYF.

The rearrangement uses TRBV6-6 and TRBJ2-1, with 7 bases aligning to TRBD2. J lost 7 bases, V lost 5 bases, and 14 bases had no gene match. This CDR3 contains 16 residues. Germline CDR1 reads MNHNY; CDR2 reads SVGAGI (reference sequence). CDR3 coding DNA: TGTGCCAGCAGTCGACTTAGCGGGCCGTGGAGAAATGAGCAGTTCTTC. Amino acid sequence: CASSRLSGPWRNEQFF.

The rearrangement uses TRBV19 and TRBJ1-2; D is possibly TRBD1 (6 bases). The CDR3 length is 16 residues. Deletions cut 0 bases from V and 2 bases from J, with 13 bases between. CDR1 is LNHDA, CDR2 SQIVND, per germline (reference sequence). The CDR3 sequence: CASSIDVGGANYGYTF. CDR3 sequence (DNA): TGTGCCAGTAGTATAGATGTGGGGGGCGCGAACTATGGCTACACCTTC.

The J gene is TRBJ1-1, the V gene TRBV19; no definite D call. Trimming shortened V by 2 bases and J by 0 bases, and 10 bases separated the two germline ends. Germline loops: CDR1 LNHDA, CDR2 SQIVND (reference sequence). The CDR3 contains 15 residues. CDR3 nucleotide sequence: TGTGCCAGTAGTATATCGGGCCTCCTGAACACTGAAGCTTTCTTT. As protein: CASSISGLLNTEAFF.

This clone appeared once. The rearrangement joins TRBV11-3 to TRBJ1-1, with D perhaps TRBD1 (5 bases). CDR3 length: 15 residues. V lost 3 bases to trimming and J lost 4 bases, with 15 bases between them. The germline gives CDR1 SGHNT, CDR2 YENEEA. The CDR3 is CASSLIFSRGTEAFF. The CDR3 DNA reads TGTGCCAGCAGCTTGATCTTCTCGAGGGGCACTGAAGCTTTCTTT.

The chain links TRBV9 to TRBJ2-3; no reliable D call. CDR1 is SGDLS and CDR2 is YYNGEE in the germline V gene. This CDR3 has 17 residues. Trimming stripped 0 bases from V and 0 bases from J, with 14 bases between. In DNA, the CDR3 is TGTGCCAGCAGCGTAGGGGTTCGGTCGTCTAGCACAGATACGCAGTATTTT. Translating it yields CASSVGVRSSSTDTQYF.

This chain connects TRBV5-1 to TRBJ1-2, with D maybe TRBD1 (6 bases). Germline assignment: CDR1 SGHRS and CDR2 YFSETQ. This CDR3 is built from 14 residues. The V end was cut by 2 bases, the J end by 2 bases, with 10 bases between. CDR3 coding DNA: TGCGCCAGCAGCTTAACAGGGACAAACTATGGCTACACCTTC. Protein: CASSLTGTNYGYTF.

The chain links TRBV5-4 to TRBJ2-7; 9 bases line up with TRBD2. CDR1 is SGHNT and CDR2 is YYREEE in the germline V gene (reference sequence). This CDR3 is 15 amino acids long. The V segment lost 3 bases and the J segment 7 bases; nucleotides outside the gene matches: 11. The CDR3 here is CASSSAVAGVREQYF. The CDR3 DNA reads TGTGCCAGCAGCTCGGCGGTAGCGGGAGTGCGAGAGCAGTACTTC.